This entry is about one T cell receptor (beta chain). Its target is not known. The sample comes from a study of OX40 agonist ivuxolimab in advanced cancers. Study findings and constraints: In the 0.1 to 3.0 mg/kg range, CD4+ and CD8+ blood T cells had expanded clonally by week 6.

V lost 6 bases and J lost 2, with 18 bases in between. Germline V gene lookup returns CDR1 WNHNN and CDR2 SYGVQD (reference sequence). The CDR3 has 16 amino acids. Only in-frame clones appear in the TCRdb table, and some are missing; sequencing was by immunoSEQ multiplex PCR. Here the sample spans tens of thousands of clones, over 75% being singletons. This receptor was identified in an adult with an advanced solid tumor such as melanoma, head and neck, liver or kidney cancer. Sequencing was performed on CD4+ or CD8+ T cells sorted from blood, taken in a trial of the OX40 agonist ivuxolimab. This sequence joins TRBV10-1 and TRBJ2-3, with D perhaps matching TRBD1 or TRBD2 (5 bases each). CDR3 protein: CASSVRDEEFTDTQYF. CDR3 nucleotides: TGCGCCAGCAGCGTCCGGGACGAAGAGTTCACAGATACGCAGTATTTT.